A selection of T cell receptor beta chains follows, all from one sample in a study of shared clonotypes between healthy human individuals. Produced via immunoSEQ multiplex PCR; TCRdb's table is partial and in-frame only. The sample lists fewer than 2.5 million clones; approximately 94% were seen once. Input material: naive CD4+ T cells from PBMCs. The receptors here all came from a man between 18 and 35 years old in good health. Some clones in this sample may be carry-over from other donors' samples. CDR3s include the opening cysteine and the closing phenylalanine or tryptophan. D genes are given only for firm matches.

v_gene: TRBV7-6
j_gene: TRBJ2-1
d_gene: TRBD2
CDR3aa: CASSSRLAGIENEQFF
CDR3nt: TGTGCCAGCAGCTCTAGACTAGCGGGAATAGAGAATGAGCAGTTCTTC

v_gene: TRBV9
j_gene: TRBJ1-3
d_gene: TRBD1
CDR3aa: CASSARDSSGNTIYF
CDR3nt: TGTGCCAGCAGCGCTCGGGACAGCTCTGGAAACACCATATATTTT

v_gene: TRBV7-3
j_gene: TRBJ2-1
d_gene: NA
CDR3aa: CASSSSRGGDEQFF
CDR3nt: TGTGCCAGCAGCTCCTCGCGGGGAGGCGATGAGCAGTTCTTC

v_gene: TRBV6-1
j_gene: TRBJ2-2
d_gene: NA
CDR3aa: CASSETQLRAGTGELFF
CDR3nt: TGTGCCAGCAGTGAAACTCAACTCAGGGCGGGGACCGGGGAGCTGTTTTTT

v_gene: TRBV4-3
j_gene: TRBJ1-1
d_gene: NA
CDR3aa: CASSQDYTEAFF
CDR3nt: TGCGCCAGCAGCCAAGATTACACTGAAGCTTTCTTT

v_gene: TRBV7-8
j_gene: TRBJ2-7
d_gene: NA
CDR3aa: CASSLEEIPGYEQYF
CDR3nt: TGTGCCAGCAGCTTAGAGGAGATCCCAGGTTACGAGCAGTACTTC

v_gene: TRBV5-1
j_gene: TRBJ1-4
d_gene: TRBD1
CDR3aa: CASSLGGTGGEKLFF
CDR3nt: TGCGCCAGCAGCTTGGGCGGGACAGGGGGTGAAAAACTGTTTTTT

v_gene: TRBV6-5
j_gene: TRBJ2-7
d_gene: NA
CDR3aa: CASRMDGSSYEQYF
CDR3nt: TGTGCCAGCAGAATGGACGGGAGCTCCTACGAGCAGTACTTC

v_gene: TRBV5-1
j_gene: TRBJ2-5
d_gene: TRBD2
CDR3aa: CASSLKLAGNLYQETQYF
CDR3nt: TGCGCCAGCAGCTTAAAACTAGCGGGGAATTTGTACCAAGAGACCCAGTACTTC

v_gene: TRBV6-4
j_gene: TRBJ2-7
d_gene: TRBD1
CDR3aa: CANEGARLYEQYF
CDR3nt: TGTGCCAACGAGGGGGCGCGGTTATACGAGCAGTACTTC

v_gene: TRBV5-4
j_gene: TRBJ1-3
d_gene: TRBD1
CDR3aa: CASSEAGGFSGNTIYF
CDR3nt: TGTGCCAGCAGCGAGGCAGGGGGCTTCTCTGGAAACACCATATATTTT

v_gene: TRBV27
j_gene: TRBJ2-1
d_gene: NA
CDR3aa: CASSLEDSYNEQFF
CDR3nt: TGTGCCAGCAGTTTAGAGGACTCCTACAATGAGCAGTTCTTC

v_gene: TRBV28
j_gene: TRBJ2-5
d_gene: TRBD2
CDR3aa: CASSLTSGMETQYF
CDR3nt: TGTGCCAGCAGTTTAACTAGCGGGATGGAGACCCAGTACTTC

v_gene: TRBV11-2
j_gene: TRBJ2-3
d_gene: NA
CDR3aa: CASSSGLLTRRADTQYF
CDR3nt: TGTGCCAGCAGCTCGGGACTCCTCACCCGCCGCGCAGATACGCAGTATTTT

v_gene: TRBV28
j_gene: TRBJ2-3
d_gene: NA
CDR3aa: CAEGPVSGDTQYF
CDR3nt: TGTGCGGAGGGCCCTGTGTCGGGAGATACGCAGTATTTT

v_gene: TRBV7-3
j_gene: TRBJ1-1
d_gene: NA
CDR3aa: CASSSGGEAFF
CDR3nt: TGTGCCAGCAGCTCGGGGGGCGAAGCTTTCTTT